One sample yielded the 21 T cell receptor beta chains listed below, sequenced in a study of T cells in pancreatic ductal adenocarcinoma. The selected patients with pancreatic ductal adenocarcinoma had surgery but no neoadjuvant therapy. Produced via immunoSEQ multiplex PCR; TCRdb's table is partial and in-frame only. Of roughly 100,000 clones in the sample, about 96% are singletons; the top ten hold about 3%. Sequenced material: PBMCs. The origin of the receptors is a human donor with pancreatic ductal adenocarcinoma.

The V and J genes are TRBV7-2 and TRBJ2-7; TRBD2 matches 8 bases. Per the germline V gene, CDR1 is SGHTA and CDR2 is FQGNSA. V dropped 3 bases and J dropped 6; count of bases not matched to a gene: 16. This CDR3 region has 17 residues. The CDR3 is CASSFLGGSGRSFEQYF. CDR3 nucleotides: TGTGCCAGCAGCTTTTTGGGGGGGAGCGGGAGATCGTTCGAGCAGTACTTC.

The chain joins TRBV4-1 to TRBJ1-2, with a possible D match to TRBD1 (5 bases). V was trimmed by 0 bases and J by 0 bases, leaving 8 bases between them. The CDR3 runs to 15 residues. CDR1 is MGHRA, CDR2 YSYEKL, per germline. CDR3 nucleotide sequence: TGCGCCAGCAGCCAAGATGACAGAGCTAACTATGGCTACACCTTC. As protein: CASSQDDRANYGYTF.

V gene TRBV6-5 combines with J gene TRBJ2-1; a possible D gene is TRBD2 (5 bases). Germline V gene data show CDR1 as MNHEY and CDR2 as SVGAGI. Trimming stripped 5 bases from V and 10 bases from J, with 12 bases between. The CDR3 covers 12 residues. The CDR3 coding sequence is TGTGCCAGCAGTCCCGCGGGTGAGGAGCAGTTCTTC. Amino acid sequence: CASSPAGEEQFF.

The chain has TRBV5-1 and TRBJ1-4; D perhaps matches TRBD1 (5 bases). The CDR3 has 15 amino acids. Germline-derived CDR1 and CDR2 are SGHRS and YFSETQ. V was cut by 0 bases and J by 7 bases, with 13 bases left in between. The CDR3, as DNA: TGCGCCAGCAGCTTGGTTGGGACGGAGGGTGAAAAACTGTTTTTT. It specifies CASSLVGTEGEKLFF. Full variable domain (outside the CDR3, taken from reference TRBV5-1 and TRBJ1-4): KAGVTQTPRYLIKTRGQQVTLSCSPISGHRSVSWYQQTPGQGLQFLFEYFSETQRNKGNFPGRFSGRQFSNSRSEMNVSTLELGDSALYLCASSLVGTEGEKLFFGSGTQLSVL.

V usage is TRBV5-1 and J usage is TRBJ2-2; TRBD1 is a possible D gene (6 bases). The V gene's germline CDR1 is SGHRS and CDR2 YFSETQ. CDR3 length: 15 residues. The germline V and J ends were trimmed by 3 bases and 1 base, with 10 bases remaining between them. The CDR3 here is CASSSQGQNTGELFF. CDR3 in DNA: TGCGCCAGCAGCTCCCAGGGGCAGAACACCGGGGAGCTGTTTTTT.

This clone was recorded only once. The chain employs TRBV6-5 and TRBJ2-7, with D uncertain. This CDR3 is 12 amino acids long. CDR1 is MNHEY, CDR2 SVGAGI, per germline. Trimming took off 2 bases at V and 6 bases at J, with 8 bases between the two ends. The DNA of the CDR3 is TGTGCCAGCAGTTACCAGTTACGCGAGCAGTACTTC. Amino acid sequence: CASSYQLREQYF.

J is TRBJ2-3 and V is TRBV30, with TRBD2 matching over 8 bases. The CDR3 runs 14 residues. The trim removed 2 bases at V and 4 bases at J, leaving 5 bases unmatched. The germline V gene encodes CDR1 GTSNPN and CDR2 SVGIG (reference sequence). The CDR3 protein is CAWSRGGGADTQYF. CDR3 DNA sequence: TGTGCCTGGAGTCGGGGGGGTGGCGCAGATACGCAGTATTTT.

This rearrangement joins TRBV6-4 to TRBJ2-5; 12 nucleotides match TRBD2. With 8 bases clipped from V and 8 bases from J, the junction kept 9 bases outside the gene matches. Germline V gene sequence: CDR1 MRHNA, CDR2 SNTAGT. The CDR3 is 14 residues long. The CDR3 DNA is TGTGCCAGCCAAACTAGCGGGAGGAAGTATACCCAGTACTTC. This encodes CASQTSGRKYTQYF.

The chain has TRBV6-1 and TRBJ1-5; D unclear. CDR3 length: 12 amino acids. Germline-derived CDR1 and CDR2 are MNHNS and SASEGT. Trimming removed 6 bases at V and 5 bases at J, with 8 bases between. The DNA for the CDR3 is TGTGCCAGCAGCCTGTTTGATCAGCCCCAGCATTTT. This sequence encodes CASSLFDQPQHF.

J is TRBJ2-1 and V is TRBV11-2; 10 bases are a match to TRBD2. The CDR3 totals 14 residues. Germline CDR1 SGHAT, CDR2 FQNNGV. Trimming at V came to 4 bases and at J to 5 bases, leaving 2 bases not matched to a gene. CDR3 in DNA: TGTGCCAGCAGCTATACTAGCGGGAACAATGAGCAGTTCTTC. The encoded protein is CASSYTSGNNEQFF.

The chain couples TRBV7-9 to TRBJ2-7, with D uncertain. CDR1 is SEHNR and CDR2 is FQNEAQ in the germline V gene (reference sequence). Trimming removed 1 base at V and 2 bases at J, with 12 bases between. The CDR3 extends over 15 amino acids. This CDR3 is CASSLVGAGTYEQYF. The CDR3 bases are TGTGCCAGCAGCTTAGTCGGCGCAGGTACCTACGAGCAGTACTTC.

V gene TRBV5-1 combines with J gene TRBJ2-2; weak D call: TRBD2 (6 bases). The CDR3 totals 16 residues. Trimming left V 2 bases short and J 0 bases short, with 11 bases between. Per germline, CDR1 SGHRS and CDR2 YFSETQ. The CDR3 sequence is CASSFNSGSNTGELFF. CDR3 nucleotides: TGCGCCAGCAGCTTCAACAGCGGGTCGAACACCGGGGAGCTGTTTTTT.

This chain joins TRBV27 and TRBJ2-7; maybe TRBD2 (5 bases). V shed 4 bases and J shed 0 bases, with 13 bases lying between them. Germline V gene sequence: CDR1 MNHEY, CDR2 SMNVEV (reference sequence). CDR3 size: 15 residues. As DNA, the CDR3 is TGTGCCAGCAGTTCGTTAGGACTGCTCTCCTACGAGCAGTACTTC. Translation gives CASSSLGLLSYEQYF.

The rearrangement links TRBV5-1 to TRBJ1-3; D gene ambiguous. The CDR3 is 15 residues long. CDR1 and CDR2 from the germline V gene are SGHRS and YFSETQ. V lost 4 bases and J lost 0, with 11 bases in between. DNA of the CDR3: TGCGCCAGCAGCGATCAGGTCAACTCTGGAAACACCATATATTTT. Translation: CASSDQVNSGNTIYF. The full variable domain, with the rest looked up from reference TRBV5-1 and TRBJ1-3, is KAGVTQTPRYLIKTRGQQVTLSCSPISGHRSVSWYQQTPGQGLQFLFEYFSETQRNKGNFPGRFSGRQFSNSRSEMNVSTLELGDSALYLCASSDQVNSGNTIYFGEGSWLTVV.

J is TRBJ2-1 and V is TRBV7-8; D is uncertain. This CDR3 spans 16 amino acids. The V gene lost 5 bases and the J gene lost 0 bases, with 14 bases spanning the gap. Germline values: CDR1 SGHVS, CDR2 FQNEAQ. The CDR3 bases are TGTGCCAGCAGCCTCAGACTGGATAGCTCCTACAATGAGCAGTTCTTC. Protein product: CASSLRLDSSYNEQFF.

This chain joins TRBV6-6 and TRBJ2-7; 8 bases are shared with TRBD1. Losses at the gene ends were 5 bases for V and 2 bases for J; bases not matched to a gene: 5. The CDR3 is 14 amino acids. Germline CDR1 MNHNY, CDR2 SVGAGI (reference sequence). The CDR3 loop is CASSTGQGPYEQYF. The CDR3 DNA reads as TGTGCCAGCAGTACCGGACAGGGCCCCTACGAGCAGTACTTC.

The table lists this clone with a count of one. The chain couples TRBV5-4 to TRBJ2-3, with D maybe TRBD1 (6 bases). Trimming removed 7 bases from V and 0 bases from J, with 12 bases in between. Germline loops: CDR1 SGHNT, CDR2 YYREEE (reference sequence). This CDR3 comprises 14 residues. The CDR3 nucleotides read TGTGCCAGCTTCAGGGGAGCTAGCACAGATACGCAGTATTTT. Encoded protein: CASFRGASTDTQYF. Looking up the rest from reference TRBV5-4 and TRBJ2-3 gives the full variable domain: ETGVTQSPTHLIKTRGQQVTLRCSSQSGHNTVSWYQQALGQGPQFIFQYYREEENGRGNFPPRFSGLQFPNYSSELNVNALELDDSALYLCASFRGASTDTQYFGPGTRLTVL.

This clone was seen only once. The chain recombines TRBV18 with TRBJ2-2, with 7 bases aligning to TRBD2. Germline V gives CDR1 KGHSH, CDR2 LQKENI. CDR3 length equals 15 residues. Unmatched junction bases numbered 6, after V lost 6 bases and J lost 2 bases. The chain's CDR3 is CASSGGTTNTGELFF. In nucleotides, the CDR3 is TGTGCCAGCTCGGGCGGGACTACCAACACCGGGGAGCTGTTTTTT.

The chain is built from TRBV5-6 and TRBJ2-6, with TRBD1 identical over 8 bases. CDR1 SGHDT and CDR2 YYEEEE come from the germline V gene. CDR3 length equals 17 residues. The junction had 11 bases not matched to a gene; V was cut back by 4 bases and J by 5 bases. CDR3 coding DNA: TGTGCCAGCAGCCGGGACAGGTCTAGCAGTCGGGCCAACGTCCTGACTTTC. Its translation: CASSRDRSSSRANVLTF.

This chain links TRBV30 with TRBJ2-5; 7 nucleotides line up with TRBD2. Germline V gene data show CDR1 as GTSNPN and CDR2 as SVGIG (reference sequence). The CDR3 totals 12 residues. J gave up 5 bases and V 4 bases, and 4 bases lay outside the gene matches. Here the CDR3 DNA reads TGTGCCTGGATGGGGGGGTGGGAGACCCAGTACTTC. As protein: CAWMGGWETQYF. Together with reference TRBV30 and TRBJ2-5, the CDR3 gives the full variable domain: SQTIHQWPATLVQPVGSPLSLECTVEGTSNPNLYWYRQAAGRGLQLLFYSVGIGQISSEVPQNLSASRPQDRQFILSSKKLLLSDSGFYLCAWMGGWETQYFGPGTRLLVL.

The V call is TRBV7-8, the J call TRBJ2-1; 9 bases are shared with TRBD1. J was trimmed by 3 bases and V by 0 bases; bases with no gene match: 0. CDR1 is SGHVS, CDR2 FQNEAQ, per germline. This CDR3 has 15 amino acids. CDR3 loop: CASSLAGQGYNEQFF. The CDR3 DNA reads TGTGCCAGCAGCTTAGCGGGACAGGGCTACAATGAGCAGTTCTTC.